The T cell receptor beta chain described here comes from a study of blood T cells in healthy people across ages. A second PCR, run for 7 to 11 cycles, used a sample-barcoded 5' primer plus a J-beta primer mix. Every sample gave at least 2.5 million paired-end reads containing CDR3. A single record per CDR3 protein comes from TCRdb applying MiXCR to the 5' RACE reads. The sample includes about 970,000 distinct CDR3 sequences, about 53% seen only once; the top ten take about 20%. V shed 5 bases and J 11 bases; nucleotides not matched to a gene: 10. The germline gives CDR1 MNHEY, CDR2 SMNVEV (reference sequence). The CDR3 has 13 residues.

This TCR was recovered from a woman between 55 and 75 years old in good health. Material for sequencing was blood. The chain links TRBV27 to TRBJ2-5; 8 nucleotides line up with TRBD1. CDR3 sequence (DNA): TGTGCCAGCAGTCCAGGGGGCTCGACTCAGCAGTACTTC. Its protein product is CASSPGGSTQQYF.